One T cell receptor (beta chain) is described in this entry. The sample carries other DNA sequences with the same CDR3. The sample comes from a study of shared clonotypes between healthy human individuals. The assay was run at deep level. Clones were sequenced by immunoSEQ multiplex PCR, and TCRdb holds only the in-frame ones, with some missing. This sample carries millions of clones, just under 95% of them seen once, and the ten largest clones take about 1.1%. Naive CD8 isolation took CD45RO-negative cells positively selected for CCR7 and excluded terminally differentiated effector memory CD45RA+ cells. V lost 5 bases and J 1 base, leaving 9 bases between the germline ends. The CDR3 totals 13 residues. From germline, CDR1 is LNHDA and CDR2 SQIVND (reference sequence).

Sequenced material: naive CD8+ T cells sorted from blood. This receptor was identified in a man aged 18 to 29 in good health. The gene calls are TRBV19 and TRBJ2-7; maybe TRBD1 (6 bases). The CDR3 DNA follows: TGTGCCAGTAGTCCAGGGGTGTCCTACGAGCAGTACTTC. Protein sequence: CASSPGVSYEQYF.